This TCR beta chain was recovered during a study of graft-versus-host responses after intestinal transplantation. Study-wide context: Those transplanted obtained multivisceral, liver-intestinal, or isolated intestinal grafts.

General study findings and limits: GvH clones occurred in recipient marrow; some first appeared in ileum or blood.

The table came from immunoSEQ multiplex PCR; TCRdb's copy has only in-frame clones and leaves some out. The table has about 64,000 clones, over 90% seen once. As for this clone: Its antigen is not identified.

This CDR3 comprises 12 residues. Trimming stripped 1 base from V and 8 bases from J, with 8 bases between. CDR1 and CDR2 (germline): LGHNT, FRNRAP. This chain links TRBV12-5 with TRBJ1-2; D is ambiguous. The origin of this receptor is a human donor who was the organ donor for an intestinal transplant. Here the sequenced sample was unstimulated CD8+ T cells sorted from spleen or lymph node cells, taken before transplant. This chain's CDR3 is CASGLASGGYTF. The CDR3 DNA is TGTGCTAGTGGTTTGGCCTCGGGGGGCTACACCTTC.